The 3 T cell receptor beta chains below come from one sample, sequenced in a study of cytomegalovirus exposure and HLA in healthy donors. This PCR relied on a set of 60 Vbeta primers and 13 Jbeta primers. Repertoires were generated with immunoSEQ multiplex PCR, while TCRdb's copy carries only in-frame clones and drops some. The sample lists under 95,000 clones, roughly 75% occurring once. Sequencing was performed on PBMCs. The receptors derive from a male donor in good health and CMV-seronegative.

This chain joins TRBV5-4 and TRBJ2-1; 7 positions agree with TRBD1. Losses at the gene ends were 4 bases for V and 8 bases for J; bases not matched to a gene: 9. This CDR3 spans 14 amino acids. CDR1 is SGHNT and CDR2 is YYREEE in the germline V gene (reference sequence). The CDR3 sequence: CASSPGDRVDEQFF. As DNA, the CDR3 is TGTGCCAGCAGCCCCGGTGACAGGGTCGATGAGCAGTTCTTC.

This sequence joins TRBV11-2 and TRBJ1-1; 8 nucleotides agree with TRBD1. This CDR3 has 15 amino acids. Germline-derived CDR1 and CDR2 are SGHAT and FQNNGV. Trimming at V came to 5 bases and at J to 6 bases, leaving 11 bases not matched to a gene. The CDR3 sequence is CASSRWDRPSSEAFF. DNA of the CDR3: TGTGCCAGCAGCCGCTGGGACAGGCCGTCGTCTGAAGCTTTCTTT. The whole variable domain, filled in from reference TRBV11-2 and TRBJ1-1, reads EAGVAQSPRYKIIEKRQSVAFWCNPISGHATLYWYQQILGQGPKLLIQFQNNGVVDDSQLPKDRFSAERLKGVDSTLKIQPAKLEDSAVYLCASSRWDRPSSEAFFGQGTRLTVV.

This chain connects TRBV19 to TRBJ1-1; 11 bases fit TRBD1. With V trimmed by 6 bases and J by 6 bases, 9 bases remained unmatched. CDR3 length: 15 residues. Germline V gives CDR1 LNHDA, CDR2 SQIVND (reference sequence). Here the CDR3 reads CASRGQGAVVAEAFF. In DNA form, the CDR3 reads TGTGCCAGTAGAGGACAGGGGGCGGTAGTCGCTGAAGCTTTCTTT. The entire variable domain, with the rest obtained from reference TRBV19 and TRBJ1-1, is as follows: DGGITQSPKYLFRKEGQNVTLSCEQNLNHDAMYWYRQDPGQGLRLIYYSQIVNDFQKGDIAEGYSVSREKKESFPLTVTSAQKNPTAFYLCASRGQGAVVAEAFFGQGTRLTVV.